This TCR beta chain emerged from a study of somatic mutations in cytotoxic T cells in rheumatoid arthritis. On the study more broadly: After diagnosis, patient blood (about 27 ml EDTA) was drawn right away, before any treatment was given.

The CDR3 loop spans 15 amino acids. Germline assignment: CDR1 SEHNR and CDR2 FQNEAQ (reference sequence). CD4+ and CD8+ cells were isolated by positive magnetic bead selection, with purity checked by flow cytometry. This clone has more than one count but fewer than ten. The assay was immunoSEQ multiplex PCR, and TCRdb's table has in-frame clones only and misses some. The table records around 19,000 clones, about four fifths of them present only once. Sequenced material: CD8+ T cells sorted from blood. This receptor was identified in an adult with rheumatoid arthritis. V gene TRBV7-9 combines with J gene TRBJ1-3; D is ambiguous. The CDR3 DNA reads TGTGCAATCCCGGGATACGGAAACTCTGGAAACACCATATATTTT. Translation: CAIPGYGNSGNTIYF.